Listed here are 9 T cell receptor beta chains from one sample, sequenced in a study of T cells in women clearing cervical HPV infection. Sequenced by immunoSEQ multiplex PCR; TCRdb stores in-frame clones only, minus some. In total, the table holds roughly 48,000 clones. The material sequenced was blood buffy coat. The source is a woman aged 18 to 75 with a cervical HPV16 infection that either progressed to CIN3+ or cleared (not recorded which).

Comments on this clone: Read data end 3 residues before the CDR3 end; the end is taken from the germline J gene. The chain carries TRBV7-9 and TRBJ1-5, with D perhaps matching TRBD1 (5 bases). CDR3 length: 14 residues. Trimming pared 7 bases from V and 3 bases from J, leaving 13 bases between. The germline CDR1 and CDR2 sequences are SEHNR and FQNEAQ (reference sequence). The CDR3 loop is CASTGGGVNQPQHF. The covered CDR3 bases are TGTGCCAGCACCGGAGGAGGGGTCAATCAGCCC.

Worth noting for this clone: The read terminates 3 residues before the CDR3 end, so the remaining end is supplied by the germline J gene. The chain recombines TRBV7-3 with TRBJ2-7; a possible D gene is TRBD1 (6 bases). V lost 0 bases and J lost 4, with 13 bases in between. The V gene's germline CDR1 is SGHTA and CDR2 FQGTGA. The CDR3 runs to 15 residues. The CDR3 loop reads CASSLTGGAGYEQYF. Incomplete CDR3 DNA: TGTGCCAGCAGCTTAACAGGGGGAGCAGGGTACGAG.

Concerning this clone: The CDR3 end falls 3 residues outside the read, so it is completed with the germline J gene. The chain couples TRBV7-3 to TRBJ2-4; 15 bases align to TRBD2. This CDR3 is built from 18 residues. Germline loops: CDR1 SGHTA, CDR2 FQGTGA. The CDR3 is CASSSTPARTSGGVTQYF. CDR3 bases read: TGTGCCAGCAGCTCTACACCCGCCCGGACTAGCGGGGGGGTAACT.

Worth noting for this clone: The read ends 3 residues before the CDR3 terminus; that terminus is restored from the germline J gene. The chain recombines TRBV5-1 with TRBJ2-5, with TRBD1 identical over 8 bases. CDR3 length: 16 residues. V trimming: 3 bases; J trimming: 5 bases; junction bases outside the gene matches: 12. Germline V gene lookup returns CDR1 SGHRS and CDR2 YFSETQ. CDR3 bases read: TGCGCCAGCAGCTCGCAGGGGGCGGGTCCTCTGGAGACC. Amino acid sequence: CASSSQGAGPLET. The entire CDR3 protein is CASSSQGAGPLETQYF.

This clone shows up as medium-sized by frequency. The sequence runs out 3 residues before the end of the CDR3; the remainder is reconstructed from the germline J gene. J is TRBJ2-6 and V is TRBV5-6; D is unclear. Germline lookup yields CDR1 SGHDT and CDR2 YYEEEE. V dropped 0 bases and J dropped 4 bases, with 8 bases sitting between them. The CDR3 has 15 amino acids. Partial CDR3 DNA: TGTGCCAGCAGCTTGGATGAGGCCGGGGCCAACGTC. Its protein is CASSLDEAGANV. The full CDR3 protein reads CASSLDEAGANVLTF.

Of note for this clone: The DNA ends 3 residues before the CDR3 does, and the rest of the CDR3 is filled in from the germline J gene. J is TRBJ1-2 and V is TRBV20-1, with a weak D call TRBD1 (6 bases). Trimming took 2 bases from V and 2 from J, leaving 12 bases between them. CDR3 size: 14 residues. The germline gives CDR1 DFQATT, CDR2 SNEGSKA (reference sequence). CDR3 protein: CSARFRGPNYGYTF. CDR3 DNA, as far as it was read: TGCAGTGCTAGATTCAGGGGCCCGAACTATGGC.

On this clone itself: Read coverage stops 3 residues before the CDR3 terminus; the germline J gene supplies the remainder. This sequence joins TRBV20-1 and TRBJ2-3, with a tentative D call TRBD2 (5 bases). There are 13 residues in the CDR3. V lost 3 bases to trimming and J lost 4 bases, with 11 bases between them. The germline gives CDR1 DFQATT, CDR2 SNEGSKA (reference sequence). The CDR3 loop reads CSASPLGADTQYF. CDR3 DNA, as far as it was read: TGCAGTGCTAGCCCACTAGGCGCAGATACG.

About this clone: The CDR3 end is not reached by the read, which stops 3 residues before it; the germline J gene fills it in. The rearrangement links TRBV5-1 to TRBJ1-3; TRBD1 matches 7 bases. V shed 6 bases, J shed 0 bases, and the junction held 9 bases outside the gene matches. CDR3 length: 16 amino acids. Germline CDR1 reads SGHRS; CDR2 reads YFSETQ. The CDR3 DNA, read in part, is TGCGCCAGCAAAACCGGGACAGTCAGCTCTGGAAACACC. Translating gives CASKTGTVSSGNT. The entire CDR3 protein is CASKTGTVSSGNTIYF.

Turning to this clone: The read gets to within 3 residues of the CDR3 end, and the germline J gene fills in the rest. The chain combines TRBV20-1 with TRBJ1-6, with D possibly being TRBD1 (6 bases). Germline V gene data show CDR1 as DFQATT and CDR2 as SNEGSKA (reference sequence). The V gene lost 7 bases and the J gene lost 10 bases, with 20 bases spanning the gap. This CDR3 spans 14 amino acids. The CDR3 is CSVATGGGGSPLHF. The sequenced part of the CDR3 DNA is TGCAGTGTAGCGACAGGTGGAGGAGGATCACCC.